These 16 T cell receptor beta chains share one sample of origin, sequenced in a study of cytomegalovirus exposure and HLA in healthy donors. Use of 60 Vbeta and 13 Jbeta primers characterized the PCR. Sequencing used immunoSEQ multiplex PCR; TCRdb keeps in-frame clones, though not all of them. The sample contains a few hundred thousand clones, about three quarters of which appear only once. The sample comprised PBMCs. The receptor source for this set is a man aged 18-30 years in good health and CMV-seronegative.

V usage is TRBV6-6 and J usage is TRBJ1-1; D gene uncertain. The CDR3 runs 14 residues. Trimming removed 6 bases from V and 0 bases from J, with 11 bases in between. The germline V gene has CDR1 MNHNY and CDR2 SVGAGI (reference sequence). The CDR3 DNA sequence: TGTGCCAGCAGCACGAAGCAAATGAACACTGAAGCTTTCTTT. Translated, it gives CASSTKQMNTEAFF.

The chain has TRBV11-2 and TRBJ2-7, with no clear D. This CDR3 is built from 13 residues. The germline CDR1 and CDR2 sequences are SGHAT and FQNNGV. Deletions cut 3 bases from V and 4 bases from J, with 10 bases between. As DNA, the CDR3 is TGTGCCAGCAGCTTGTTTATTTTGTACGAGCAGTACTTC. This sequence encodes CASSLFILYEQYF.

This clone was seen a single time. This chain uses TRBV2 with TRBJ1-1, with 7 bases identical to TRBD1. V shed 6 bases, J shed 5 bases, and the junction held 12 bases outside the gene matches. CDR1 is SNHLY, CDR2 FYNNEI, per germline. The CDR3 extends over 15 amino acids. CDR3 sequence reads: CASRPNRGVVTEAFF. CDR3 bases: TGTGCCAGCAGACCCAACAGGGGAGTGGTTACTGAAGCTTTCTTT.

In DNA form, the CDR3 reads TGTGCCTGGGGGTGGGACACGAACACTGAAGCTTTCTTT. Translated: CAWGWDTNTEAFF. This sequence joins TRBV30 and TRBJ1-1; tentative D call: TRBD1 (6 bases). Germline lookup yields CDR1 GTSNPN and CDR2 SVGIG (reference sequence). CDR3 length equals 13 residues. Between the trimmed V and J ends, which lost 5 bases and 1 base, there was a span of 11 bases.

The J gene is TRBJ1-2, the V gene TRBV28; 7 positions agree with TRBD1. V shed 5 bases and J 8 bases; nucleotides not matched to a gene: 11. This CDR3 contains 14 residues. Germline V lookup: CDR1 MDHEN, CDR2 SYDVKM. The CDR3 nucleotides are TGTGCCAGCAGTGCCCCACAGGGGAATGAGGGCTACACCTTC. Translating gives CASSAPQGNEGYTF.

This clone was seen more than once but under ten times. J is TRBJ1-1 and V is TRBV11-2; D gene uncertain. The germline V and J ends were trimmed by 6 bases and 3 bases, with 14 bases remaining between them. Germline lookup yields CDR1 SGHAT and CDR2 FQNNGV. This CDR3 has 14 residues. The CDR3 region is CASRHPGWDTEAFF. The DNA for the CDR3 is TGTGCCAGCAGACACCCGGGGTGGGACACTGAAGCTTTCTTT.

J is TRBJ1-4 and V is TRBV19, with a possible D match to TRBD1 (6 bases). CDR1 and CDR2 from the germline V gene are LNHDA and SQIVND (reference sequence). The ends were cut back, 3 bases at V and 3 bases at J, with 11 bases in the middle. The CDR3 consists of 15 residues. The CDR3 is CASSIKGDPNEKLFF. For the CDR3, the DNA is TGTGCCAGTAGTATTAAGGGGGATCCTAATGAAAAACTGTTTTTT.

The chain links TRBV7-6 to TRBJ2-5; 10 bases map to TRBD1. The CDR3 spans 19 residues. Trimming removed 2 bases from V and 4 bases from J; junction bases left unmatched: 16. Looked up from germline, CDR1 is SGHVS and CDR2 is FNYEAQ. The CDR3: CASSLMWPGGTGVGETQYF. DNA of the CDR3: TGTGCCAGCAGCTTAATGTGGCCCGGGGGGACAGGGGTTGGAGAGACCCAGTACTTC.

V gene TRBV4-2 combines with J gene TRBJ1-1; tentatively, D is TRBD1 (5 bases). V lost 4 bases to trimming and J lost 2 bases, with 14 bases between them. In germline, CDR1 is LGHNA, CDR2 YNFKEQ. The CDR3 length is 15 residues. Here the CDR3 reads CASSLEGFENTEAFF. The CDR3, as DNA: TGTGCCAGCAGCCTGGAGGGGTTTGAAAACACTGAAGCTTTCTTT.

This rearrangement joins TRBV7-9 to TRBJ1-3; no reliable D call. Germline V gene sequence: CDR1 SEHNR, CDR2 FQNEAQ (reference sequence). The V end lost 2 bases, the J end lost 0 bases, and 8 bases lay between the germline ends. This CDR3 spans 15 amino acids. The CDR3 here is CASSLRGNSGNTIYF. The DNA of the CDR3 is TGTGCCAGCAGCTTACGAGGGAACTCTGGAAACACCATATATTTT. Full variable domain (rest looked up from reference TRBV7-9 and TRBJ1-3): DTGVSQNPRHKITKRGQNVTFRCDPISEHNRLYWYRQTLGQGPEFLTYFQNEAQLEKSRLLSDRFSAERPKGSFSTLEIQRTEQGDSAMYLCASSLRGNSGNTIYFGEGSWLTVV.

This clone appeared a few times. The CDR3: CASSGQPSTDTQYF. The CDR3 DNA follows: TGTGCCAGCAGTGGACAGCCGAGCACAGATACGCAGTATTTT. The chain has TRBV6-1 and TRBJ2-3, with D possibly being TRBD1 (5 bases). Trimming pared 4 bases from V and 0 bases from J, leaving 8 bases between. Germline V CDR1 and CDR2: MNHNS, SASEGT. The CDR3 totals 14 residues.

In its sample, this clone was seen once. The CDR3 sequence is CASSQDLTNSYEQYF. DNA of the CDR3: TGTGCCAGCAGCCAAGATCTTACTAACTCCTACGAGCAGTACTTC. The chain is built from TRBV4-2 and TRBJ2-7, with no clear D. Trimming pared 0 bases from V and 0 bases from J, leaving 9 bases between. CDR3 length equals 15 residues. The germline V gene encodes CDR1 LGHNA and CDR2 YNFKEQ.

The chain joins TRBV7-2 to TRBJ1-4; a weak D match, TRBD1 (5 bases). Per germline, CDR1 SGHTA and CDR2 FQGNSA. The ends were cut back, 1 base at V and 8 bases at J, with 11 bases in the middle. CDR3 length: 14 amino acids. The CDR3 DNA sequence: TGTGCCAGCAGCTTAGACCAGGGAGGCGAAAAACTGTTTTTT. Encoded protein: CASSLDQGGEKLFF.

The rearrangement uses TRBV30 and TRBJ2-2, with TRBD2 as a possible D gene (5 bases). V lost 5 bases, J lost 5 bases, and 9 bases lay in between. CDR1 is GTSNPN and CDR2 is SVGIG in the germline V gene (reference sequence). This CDR3 is built from 12 residues. CDR3 in amino acids: CAWEGGTGELFF. The CDR3 DNA reads as TGTGCCTGGGAAGGAGGTACCGGGGAGCTGTTTTTT.

V and J are TRBV12-5 and TRBJ1-1, with a tentative D call TRBD1 (5 bases). Germline values: CDR1 LGHNT, CDR2 FRNRAP. The CDR3 is 16 amino acids. Trimming removed 0 bases at V and 5 bases at J, with 16 bases between. The CDR3 sequence is CASGLVSGREGTEAFF. In DNA, the CDR3 is TGTGCTAGTGGTTTGGTCTCGGGCAGGGAGGGTACTGAAGCTTTCTTT.

The CDR3 DNA sequence: TGCGCCAGCAGCTCGCTTACCGACAAGAACACTGAAGCTTTCTTT. Translating gives CASSSLTDKNTEAFF. This rearrangement joins TRBV5-1 to TRBJ1-1; D unclear. V was pared by 3 bases and J by 1 base, with 13 bases between. Germline V CDR1 and CDR2: SGHRS, YFSETQ. The CDR3 totals 15 residues.